This T cell receptor beta chain emerged from a study of shared clonotypes between healthy human individuals. Study-level information: Used for every donor were three CD4 naive, three CD4 memory, two CD8 naive and one CD8 memory plate. Points from the study as a whole: A limitation of the genetic and exposure-history diversity represented arose from few donors.

As to this clone: As yet, its antigen is unknown.

Recent vaccinations or acute infections were absent in the healthy HIV-negative adult donors. The CDR3 has 16 residues. The germline gives CDR1 SGHRS, CDR2 YFSETQ. With 0 bases removed from V and 0 bases from J, the gap between germline ends came to 10 bases. Deep was the level used in running the assay. Profiled with immunoSEQ multiplex PCR; TCRdb holds only in-frame clones, not every one. Of some 2,500,000 clones detected, under 95% appear once; the ten largest clones hold roughly 0.36%. This chain connects TRBV5-1 to TRBJ1-3, with D unresolved. The receptor was derived from a man between 18 and 35 years old in good health. Some clones in this sample may be carry-over from other donors' samples. The material sequenced was naive CD4+ T cells from PBMCs. Documented subset: CD45RA+ positively selected. The CDR3 is CASSLVGVLSGNTIYF. For the CDR3, the DNA is TGCGCCAGCAGCTTGGTTGGGGTACTCTCTGGAAACACCATATATTTT.